This TCR beta chain was obtained from a study of monozygotic twins with cystic fibrosis. For the study at large: Library input was about 3 micrograms of fragmented DNA, with about 15 PCR cycles. Study results and limitations: J usage was most co-twin-similar in 8 of 16 pairs, V in 13.

The CDR3 is made up of 16 amino acids. CDR1 SGHTA and CDR2 FQGNSA come from the germline V gene. Germline trimming cut 6 bases from V and 1 base from J; bases unmatched to any gene: 11. Profiled with immunoSEQ multiplex PCR; TCRdb holds only in-frame clones, not every one. Of tens of thousands of clones detected, approximately 89% appear once; the ten largest clones hold 0.29%. With regard to this clone: Its target is not known.

The sequence came from a girl aged 2 to 10 with cystic fibrosis. The chain is built from TRBV7-2 and TRBJ2-7; 8 bases align to TRBD2. Sequenced input: blood. DNA of the CDR3: TGTGCCAGCAGTTCAACCCCGGCGGGGGGTTCCTACGAGCAGTACTTC. It encodes CASSSTPAGGSYEQYF.